The clone carrying this T cell receptor (beta chain) came up a few times. Its antigen is not known. This entry comes from a study of identical twins. Study-wide results and caveats: Clonotypes of the beta chain that were abundant in cord blood carried fewer insertions (memory repertoires showed none).

TCRdb reprocessed the 5' RACE reads with MiXCR, giving one entry per CDR3 protein. The repertoire has 450,000 or so distinct CDR3 sequences, 20% to 25% of them found once; the top ten carry 2.9%. The CDR3 loop spans 15 amino acids. Germline V gene lookup returns CDR1 SGHRS and CDR2 YFSETQ. V dropped 0 bases and J dropped 4; count of bases not matched to a gene: 6. Healthy Caucasians provided all donations. The same sample was also studied in work on T cells expressing NK-cell markers. Turning to that study: Researchers report these clonotypes also headed the CD3+CD56-NKG2C+ fraction in a handful of donors.

This clonotype was obtained from a woman between 18 and 29 years old in good health. This chain links TRBV5-1 with TRBJ1-2; 7 bases fit TRBD1. Sequenced sample: CD4+ T cells sorted from blood. The CDR3 DNA follows: TGCGCCAGCAGCTTGGGGGCAGGGGGTACCTATGGCTACACCTTC. This encodes CASSLGAGGTYGYTF.